The rows below give T cell receptor beta chains drawn from one sample of a study of T cell responses to AZD1222 COVID-19 vaccine. Profiling relied on immunoSEQ multiplex PCR, and the TCRdb table lists in-frame clones only, not all of them. The sample lists around 67,000 clones, 80% to 85% occurring once. The sample was peripheral blood, taken on day 0 of AZD1222 vaccination. These TCRs come from an adult in good health. Each CDR3 is given with its conserved first and last residue. Fields, in order: D gene, V gene, clone size, J gene, CDR3 protein, CDR3 DNA. D genes are given only for firm matches. Expanded clones get a size class; other rows say once, few or many, or leave the size out.

>.|TRBV6-2/TRBV6-3|.|TRBJ1-5
CASTPGGLNQPQHF
TGTGCCAGCACCCCGGGAGGGCTGAATCAGCCCCAGCATTTT
>TRBD2|TRBV30|.|TRBJ2-7
CAWRPSGSSYEQYF
TGTGCCTGGCGTCCTAGCGGGAGCTCCTACGAGCAGTACTTC
>TRBD1|TRBV6-5|.|TRBJ1-2
CASSYGTGEESYTF
TGTGCCAGCAGTTACGGGACAGGGGAGGAGAGCTACACCTTC
>TRBD1|TRBV27|.|TRBJ2-7
CASWQGAFREQYF
TGTGCCAGTTGGCAGGGGGCCTTCCGCGAGCAGTACTTC
>.|TRBV9|few|TRBJ1-4
CASSGSGIATNEKLFF
TGTGCCAGCAGCGGGTCGGGGATCGCAACTAATGAAAAACTGTTTTTT
>TRBD1|TRBV28|.|TRBJ1-6
CASQTGTGDSPLHF
TGTGCCAGCCAAACCGGGACAGGGGATTCACCCCTCCACTTT
>TRBD1|TRBV10-3|.|TRBJ1-2
CAISAGQGRYGYTF
TGTGCCATCAGCGCGGGACAGGGACGGTATGGCTACACCTTC
>.|TRBV12-3/TRBV12-4|.|TRBJ2-1
CASSHRRGQFF
TGTGCCAGCAGCCACAGACGGGGGCAGTTCTTC
>.|TRBV3-1/TRBV3-2|.|TRBJ1-6
CASSHRQELNSPLHF
TGTGCCAGCAGCCATAGACAGGAACTTAATTCACCCCTCCACTTT
>.|TRBV5-6|.|TRBJ2-1
CASSLDSLILNEQFF
TGTGCCAGCAGCCTGGACTCGCTAATATTAAATGAGCAGTTCTTC
>TRBD2|TRBV5-1|.|TRBJ2-7
CASSPGGRLAYEQYF
TGCGCCAGCAGCCCGGGGGGTAGATTGGCCTACGAGCAGTACTTC
>.|TRBV15|few|TRBJ2-1
CATSRDRGAYNEQFF
TGTGCCACCAGCAGAGATCGAGGGGCCTACAATGAGCAGTTCTTC
>.|TRBV11-2|.|TRBJ1-1
CASSRTPREPPEAFF
TGTGCCAGCAGCCGAACCCCCCGCGAGCCCCCTGAAGCTTTCTTT
>.|TRBV7-2|.|TRBJ1-6
CASSPHQSPLHF
TGTGCCAGCAGCCCCCATCAGTCACCCCTCCACTTT
>.|TRBV7-2|.|TRBJ1-1
CASSSRKGSTEAFF
TGTGCCAGCAGCTCAAGGAAGGGGAGCACTGAAGCTTTCTTT